The clone carrying this T cell receptor beta chain appeared a single time. The antigen is unknown. Via MiXCR, TCRdb re-called the RACE reads, giving one row per CDR3 protein. This sample has approximately 60,000 distinct CDR3 sequences; 10% to 12% occur once, and the top ten carry under 5%. The data are from a study of human T cells and chemical hapten exposure. Study-level results: Following DPC sensitization, TCRs present above 1 in 1000 frequency showed no change.

The time point was: pre-sensitization, week 0. Regarding treatment: therapeutic diphenylcyclopropenone sensitization with weekly scalp DPC. The CDR3 extends over 15 amino acids. The V gene lost 10 bases and the J gene lost 0 bases, with 16 bases spanning the gap. CDR1 and CDR2 from the germline V gene are MNHEY and SVGAGI. The sample here was whole blood, taken in connection with sensitization to the hapten diphenylcyclopropenone (DPC). The receptor's source is a middle-aged woman with alopecia areata. Some clones in this sample may be carry-over from other donors' samples. This chain connects TRBV6-5 to TRBJ1-3; D is unresolved. The DNA of the CDR3 is TGTGCCACCTCCACCGTCCGAACCTCTGGAAACACCATATATTTT. It encodes CATSTVRTSGNTIYF.